The present T cell receptor beta chain was sequenced within a study of post-analysis software for immune sequencing data. Study conclusions and caveats: Under the F measure, samples that were prepared in one batch clustered strongly together. When compared against controls, multiple sclerosis patients showed significantly lower normalized Chao1 diversity. About five TRBV segments (TRBV5-6, TRBV5-1 and TRBV20-1 among them) occurred more frequently in patients than in controls.

The CDR3 runs to 16 residues. The V gene end was trimmed by 5 bases and the J gene end by 2 bases; junction bases not matched to a gene: 9. Germline values: CDR1 SEHNR, CDR2 FQNEAQ (reference sequence). Details on this clonotype: No antigen is known for it.

Incorporated into the TCR beta cDNA libraries were unique molecular identifiers, which served to reduce PCR and sequencing biases. Yield was approximately 500,000 cDNA molecules from approximately 0.91 to 9.4 million T cells. TCRdb itself ran the PCR reads through MiXCR, one entry per CDR3 protein. The profile shows about 400,000 distinct CDR3 sequences, 30% to 45% of them singletons. The sequence was collected from a girl between 5 and 17 years old with multiple sclerosis. The chain uses TRBV7-9 and TRBJ1-2; 9 nucleotides align to TRBD1. The sequencing input was blood. CDR3 sequence reads: CASSPTWDRVNYGYTF. CDR3 DNA: TGTGCCAGCAGCCCTACTTGGGACAGGGTGAACTATGGCTACACCTTC.